The next 25 T cell receptor beta chains were all read from a single sample in a study of CD8+ T cells in alopecia areata. It was cDNA, reverse transcribed from extracted RNA, that served as the sequencing template. TCRdb keeps only in-frame clones here, not all; method: immunoSEQ multiplex PCR. The sample has 90,000 to 130,000 clones; around 59% are singletons. Material: CD8+ T cells sorted from blood. The receptors were sampled from a human donor in good health.

This sequence joins TRBV5-4 and TRBJ2-5; D uncertain. This CDR3 has 16 residues. Trimming removed 2 bases from V and 1 base from J, with 15 bases in between. Germline V gene data show CDR1 as SGHNT and CDR2 as YYREEE (reference sequence). CDR3 region: CASSFRGLMGQETQYF. CDR3 in DNA: TGTGCCAGCAGCTTCCGAGGTTTGATGGGCCAAGAGACCCAGTACTTC.

V is TRBV7-2 and J is TRBJ1-1; D is unclear. CDR1 is SGHTA, CDR2 FQGNSA, per germline. Trimming shortened V by 5 bases and J by 0 bases, and 13 bases separated the two germline ends. This CDR3 spans 15 amino acids. CDR3 protein: CASSPIQVMNTEAFF. The CDR3 coding sequence is TGTGCCAGCAGCCCGATACAAGTAATGAACACTGAAGCTTTCTTT.

The gene calls are TRBV4-3 and TRBJ2-5, with 7 bases that match TRBD2. After removal of 5 bases from V and 2 bases from J, the junction contained 8 bases not matched to a gene. Per the germline V gene, CDR1 is LGHNA and CDR2 is YSLEER. The CDR3 has 15 amino acids. CDR3 nucleotides: TGCGCCAGCAGCGGAGGCCGGGACTATCAAGAGACCCAGTACTTC. Protein product: CASSGGRDYQETQYF.

V and J are TRBV4-1 and TRBJ2-7; 7 bases are shared with TRBD1. The J segment lost 3 bases and the V segment lost 4 bases, leaving 6 bases of the junction unmatched. In germline, CDR1 is MGHRA, CDR2 YSYEKL. This CDR3 region has 14 residues. CDR3 nucleotides: TGCGCCAGCAGCCCATGGACAGGAAACTACGAGCAGTACTTC. Its translation: CASSPWTGNYEQYF.

This clone was counted only a few times. The gene calls are TRBV19 and TRBJ1-1; D gene uncertain. The CDR3 contains 15 residues. Per the germline V gene, CDR1 is LNHDA and CDR2 is SQIVND (reference sequence). Trimming removed 4 bases at V and 6 bases at J, with 18 bases between. CDR3 DNA: TGTGCCAGTAGTAACCCAACGAATTATAGCGCTGAAGCTTTCTTT. Encoded protein: CASSNPTNYSAEAFF.

This clone has a count of ten or more. This chain joins TRBV5-1 and TRBJ2-5; D remains ambiguous. Germline V lookup: CDR1 SGHRS, CDR2 YFSETQ. V lost 4 bases and J 5 bases, leaving 6 bases between the germline ends. The CDR3 is 11 residues long. The CDR3 is CASSNEETQYF. DNA of the CDR3: TGCGCCAGCAGCAACGAGGAGACCCAGTACTTC.

The chain links TRBV30 to TRBJ1-1, with D possibly being TRBD1 (5 bases). From germline, CDR1 is GTSNPN and CDR2 SVGIG (reference sequence). The CDR3 sequence is 14 residues long. Trimming removed 5 bases at V and 1 base at J, with 14 bases between. The DNA for the CDR3 is TGTGCCTGGTCCCCGGGGGGTACGAACACTGAAGCTTTCTTT. Residues: CAWSPGGTNTEAFF.

DNA for the CDR3: TGTGCCAGCAGTTCCACAGGGGGAGGACAGCCCCAGCATTTT. Its protein is CASSSTGGGQPQHF. V gene TRBV28 combines with J gene TRBJ1-5, with TRBD1 identical over 8 bases. CDR1 MDHEN and CDR2 SYDVKM come from the germline V gene. Unmatched junction bases numbered 6, after V lost 4 bases and J lost 7 bases. This CDR3 is built from 14 residues.

This chain links TRBV5-6 with TRBJ1-1; D is unclear. V was pared by 2 bases and J by 1 base, with 9 bases between. This CDR3 has 14 residues. Germline-derived CDR1 and CDR2 are SGHDT and YYEEEE. The CDR3 DNA reads TGTGCCAGCAGCTTCCCTCCCCCGAACACTGAAGCTTTCTTT. Its translation is CASSFPPPNTEAFF.

The chain uses TRBV12-5 and TRBJ2-1, with a weak D call TRBD2 (5 bases). CDR1 and CDR2 (germline): LGHNT, FRNRAP. This CDR3 is 13 amino acids long. The V end was cut by 5 bases, the J end by 8 bases, with 13 bases between. This CDR3 is CASGPGTGYEQFF. The DNA for the CDR3 is TGTGCTAGTGGTCCTGGTACGGGGTATGAGCAGTTCTTC.

This clone is a singleton in its sample. The V gene is TRBV4-3, the J gene TRBJ1-6; 9 bases are shared with TRBD1. The CDR3 length is 15 residues. With 1 base clipped from V and 10 bases from J, the junction kept 5 bases outside the gene matches. Germline CDR1 is LGHNA and CDR2 is YSLEER. The CDR3 protein is CASSQGPGQGSPLHF. The CDR3, as DNA: TGCGCCAGCAGCCAAGGCCCGGGACAGGGATCACCCCTCCACTTT.

V and J are TRBV19 and TRBJ1-2; D call uncertain. The CDR3 has 13 residues. Looked up from germline, CDR1 is LNHDA and CDR2 is SQIVND (reference sequence). Trimming shortened V by 2 bases and J by 5 bases, and 9 bases separated the two germline ends. The CDR3 reads CASSIWPLYGYTF. CDR3 bases: TGTGCCAGTAGTATATGGCCCCTGTATGGCTACACCTTC.

The V call is TRBV29-1, the J call TRBJ1-2; a weak D match, TRBD1 (6 bases). V lost 5 bases, J lost 3 bases, and 10 bases lay in between. The germline CDR1 and CDR2 sequences are SQVTM and ANQGSEA. The CDR3 loop spans 12 amino acids. CDR3 in amino acids: CSVTGLDYGYTF. The CDR3 DNA is TGCAGCGTTACAGGGTTGGACTATGGCTACACCTTC.

The V and J genes are TRBV6-6 and TRBJ1-1, with TRBD1 matching over 7 bases. Per the germline V gene, CDR1 is MNHNY and CDR2 is SVGAGI (reference sequence). The V and J ends lost 9 bases and 11 bases, in that order; junction bases with no gene match: 18. The CDR3 covers 14 residues. The CDR3 DNA sequence: TGTGCCAGTTACTCCCCGGGACAGAGGGATTGGGCTTTCTTT. This gives the protein CASYSPGQRDWAFF.

The chain combines TRBV2 with TRBJ1-1, with D tentatively TRBD1 (5 bases). V lost 4 bases and J lost 5, with 11 bases in between. The germline CDR1 and CDR2 sequences are SNHLY and FYNNEI. The CDR3 spans 13 residues. CDR3 amino acids: CASSVRGETEAFF. As DNA, the CDR3 is TGTGCCAGCAGTGTGAGGGGAGAAACTGAAGCTTTCTTT.

This rearrangement joins TRBV13 to TRBJ2-2; D possibly matches TRBD1 or TRBD2 (5 bases each). Germline V gene sequence: CDR1 PRHDT, CDR2 FYEKMQ (reference sequence). The CDR3 is 15 residues long. Trimming took off 6 bases at V and 2 bases at J, with 13 bases between the two ends. The CDR3 DNA follows: TGTGCCAGCAGTTCCGACGGGGACAACACCGGGGAGCTGTTTTTT. It yields the protein CASSSDGDNTGELFF.

In its sample, this clone was seen a few times. V is TRBV15 and J is TRBJ2-7, with D perhaps assigned TRBD1 or TRBD2 (5 bases each). With 8 bases removed from V and 3 bases from J, the gap between germline ends came to 8 bases. The CDR3 contains 11 residues. Germline V gene data show CDR1 as LNHNV and CDR2 as YYDKDF (reference sequence). The CDR3 coding sequence is TGTGCCACCGGGACGGTCTACGAGCAGTACTTC. It codes for CATGTVYEQYF.

This sequence joins TRBV29-1 and TRBJ1-1; a possible D gene is TRBD1 (6 bases). The CDR3 runs 13 residues. Trimming pared 7 bases from V and 0 bases from J, leaving 12 bases between. Germline assignment: CDR1 SQVTM and CDR2 ANQGSEA. Here the CDR3 reads CSASTGMNTEAFF. The CDR3 region has the DNA TGCAGCGCCTCGACAGGAATGAACACTGAAGCTTTCTTT.

By sample share, this clone is medium-sized. The rearrangement joins TRBV6-1 to TRBJ2-7; 8 bases match TRBD2. With V trimmed by 9 bases and J by 1 base, 8 bases remained unmatched. Per the germline V gene, CDR1 is MNHNS and CDR2 is SASEGT. This CDR3 is built from 14 residues. The CDR3 is CASHLSGESYEQYF. In nucleotides, the CDR3 is TGTGCCAGTCACCTTAGCGGGGAGTCCTACGAGCAGTACTTC.

In its sample, this clone was seen once. The V call is TRBV5-6, the J call TRBJ1-1; D call uncertain. The CDR3 runs to 12 residues. The V gene's germline CDR1 is SGHDT and CDR2 YYEEEE. V dropped 4 bases and J dropped 3 bases, with 7 bases sitting between them. CDR3 sequence: CASSPGDTEAFF. DNA for the CDR3: TGTGCCAGCAGCCCCGGCGACACTGAAGCTTTCTTT.

The V call is TRBV4-1, the J call TRBJ1-2; D is perhaps TRBD1 (5 bases). The germline CDR1 and CDR2 sequences are MGHRA and YSYEKL. V gave up 3 bases and J gave up 2 bases, with 19 bases separating them. The CDR3 spans 17 residues. The CDR3 nucleotides are TGCGCCAGCAGCCACCTCACGGGTAGGGGAAGAAACTATGGCTACACCTTC. Its translation: CASSHLTGRGRNYGYTF.

This chain joins TRBV19 and TRBJ1-1; the match to TRBD1 covers 9 bases. V lost 5 bases, J lost 5 bases, and 6 bases stayed unmatched. This CDR3 is 14 amino acids long. Germline CDR1 LNHDA, CDR2 SQIVND (reference sequence). The CDR3: CASSAGTGWTEAFF. CDR3 nucleotides: TGTGCCAGTAGTGCCGGGACAGGGTGGACTGAAGCTTTCTTT.

This clone is a singleton in its sample. The chain carries TRBV5-5 and TRBJ1-6; D unclear. This CDR3 region has 14 residues. Per the germline V gene, CDR1 is SGHKS and CDR2 is YYEKEE (reference sequence). V was clipped by 4 bases and J by 10 bases, with 15 bases between them. CDR3 residues: CASSGAPMISPLHF. CDR3 DNA sequence: TGTGCCAGCAGCGGAGCCCCTATGATCTCACCCCTCCACTTT.

This clone is judged medium-sized (0.01 to 0.1%). Here the CDR3 reads CASSASGGATDTQYF. The CDR3 nucleotides are TGTGCCAGCAGTGCTAGCGGGGGAGCCACAGATACGCAGTATTTT. The chain joins TRBV6-4 to TRBJ2-3; TRBD2 agrees at 10 bases. CDR1 and CDR2 from the germline V gene are MRHNA and SNTAGT. This CDR3 is 15 amino acids long. The trim removed 4 bases at V and 2 bases at J, leaving 3 bases unmatched.

This sequence joins TRBV19 and TRBJ2-3; 8 bases agree with TRBD2. CDR3 size: 14 residues. CDR1 LNHDA and CDR2 SQIVND come from the germline V gene (reference sequence). Trimming at V came to 6 bases and at J to 4 bases, leaving 6 bases not matched to a gene. Here the CDR3 DNA reads TGTGCCAGTAGCGGGCGGGGGGCCCCAGATACGCAGTATTTT. Translated: CASSGRGAPDTQYF.